This T cell receptor beta chain was profiled in a study of cytomegalovirus exposure and HLA in healthy donors. Study-wide results and limits: Upon later analysis, TCR association rates were observed to vary by HLA locus, being highest for DRB1 and lowest for HLA-C. TCR beta sequences reportedly predicted most subjects' HLA-A and HLA-B alleles accurately.

Between the trimmed V and J ends, which lost 5 bases and 2 bases, there was a span of 10 bases. CDR1 and CDR2 from the germline V gene are MNHEY and SMNVEV (reference sequence). The CDR3 spans 13 residues. Note on this clone: Its antigen is unidentified.

The PCR ran on 60 Vbeta and 13 Jbeta primers. TCRdb's table, derived via immunoSEQ multiplex PCR, lists solely in-frame clones and lacks some. The sample contains around 99,000 clones, approximately 76% of which appear only once. The rearrangement uses TRBV27 and TRBJ2-7, with D unclear. Sequencing was done on a sample of PBMCs. The origin of this receptor is a man aged 35-49 years in good health and CMV-seronegative. For the CDR3, the DNA is TGTGCCAGCAGTCCATTATCAGCCTACGAGCAGTACTTC. Its protein is CASSPLSAYEQYF.